A selection of T cell receptor beta chains follows, all from one sample in a study of shared clonotypes between healthy human individuals. Sequencing used immunoSEQ multiplex PCR; TCRdb keeps in-frame clones, though not all of them. The data show about 690,000 clones, 80% to 95% seen once. Input material: memory CD8+ T cells from PBMCs. These receptors all stem from a man between 18 and 35 years old in good health. Some clones in this sample may be carry-over from other donors' samples. Both conserved end residues are trimmed from each CDR3. Each record gives: CDR3 length, V gene, CDR3 protein.

CDR3 length: 13
V gene: TRBV7-8
CDR3 protein: ASSHLVASYNEQF

CDR3 length: 13
V gene: TRBV7-9
CDR3 protein: ASSSPREGPHEQY

CDR3 length: 13
V gene: TRBV27
CDR3 protein: ASSPRGAFNEKLF

CDR3 length: 13
V gene: TRBV7-2
CDR3 protein: ASSSPGTDGNTIY

CDR3 length: 14
V gene: TRBV27
CDR3 protein: ASSPYDRASNQPQH

CDR3 length: 14
V gene: TRBV19
CDR3 protein: ASSNGQESSYNEQF

CDR3 length: 13
V gene: TRBV27
CDR3 protein: ASSRRGSVTDTQY

CDR3 length: 15
V gene: TRBV4-1
CDR3 protein: ASSQYGLAGNQETQY

CDR3 length: 13
V gene: TRBV7-3
CDR3 protein: ASSTDIAPYNEQF

CDR3 length: 14
V gene: TRBV4-1
CDR3 protein: ASSHPYITGGGGYT

CDR3 length: 14
V gene: TRBV7-9
CDR3 protein: ASSHRQGTENTEAF

CDR3 length: 14
V gene: TRBV7-8
CDR3 protein: ASSFGTSGRANEQF

CDR3 length: 15
V gene: TRBV9
CDR3 protein: ASSSRLAGKGYNEQF